This T cell receptor beta chain was recorded in a study of beta chain features in type 1 diabetes. Since all of the isolated RNA was reverse transcribed, expressed TCRB transcripts were what got sequenced. The repertoire was sequenced with immunoSEQ multiplex PCR; TCRdb's copy has only in-frame clones and lacks some. This table holds hundreds of thousands of clones, about a tenth found once. CDR1 SGHTA and CDR2 FQGNSA come from the germline V gene. The CDR3 runs 18 residues. V was trimmed by 2 bases and J by 1 base, leaving 18 bases between them. Note on this clone: Its antigen is as yet unknown.

General observations from the study: Researchers caution that PCR might favor shorter templates, equally among patients and controls. TCRB CDR3s were moderately but significantly shorter in Type 1 diabetes patients in all four CD4+ subsets. Small HLA sub-analyses could not settle whether HLA shapes TCRB rearrangement.

The chain combines TRBV7-2 with TRBJ2-1; D is perhaps TRBD2 (6 bases). The specimen was naive CD4+ T cells from blood. The clonotype comes from a young man with type 1 diabetes. The CDR3 sequence is CASSLYWGLTGSYNEQFF. As DNA, the CDR3 is TGTGCCAGCAGCTTATACTGGGGACTGACGGGTTCCTACAATGAGCAGTTCTTC.